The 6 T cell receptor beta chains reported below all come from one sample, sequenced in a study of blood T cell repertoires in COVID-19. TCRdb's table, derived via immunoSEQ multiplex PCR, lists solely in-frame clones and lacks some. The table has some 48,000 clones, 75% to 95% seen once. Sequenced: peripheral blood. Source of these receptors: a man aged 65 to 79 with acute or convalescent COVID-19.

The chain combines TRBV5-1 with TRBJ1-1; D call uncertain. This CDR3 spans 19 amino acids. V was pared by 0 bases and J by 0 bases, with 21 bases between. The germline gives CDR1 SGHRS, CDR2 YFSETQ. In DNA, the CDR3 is TGCGCCAGCAGCTTGGGAGGACGGACTCTCGATACCATGAACACTGAAGCTTTCTTT. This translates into CASSLGGRTLDTMNTEAFF.

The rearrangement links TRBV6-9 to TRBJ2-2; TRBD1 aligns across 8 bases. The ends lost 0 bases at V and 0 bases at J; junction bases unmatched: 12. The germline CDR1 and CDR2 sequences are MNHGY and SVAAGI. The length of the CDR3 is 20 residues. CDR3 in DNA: TGTGCCAGCAGTTATTCCTCAGGGGGCCCTTTCCATTCGAACACCGGGGAGCTGTTTTTT. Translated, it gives CASSYSSGGPFHSNTGELFF.

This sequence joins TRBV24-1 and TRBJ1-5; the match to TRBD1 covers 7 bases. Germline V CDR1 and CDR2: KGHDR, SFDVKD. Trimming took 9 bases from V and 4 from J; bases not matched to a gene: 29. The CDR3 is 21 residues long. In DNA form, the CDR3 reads TGTGCCACCGCCCCCAGGGGGAAAAATCAAGGCACCAAAACTGATAATCAGCCCCAGCATTTT. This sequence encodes CATAPRGKNQGTKTDNQPQHF.

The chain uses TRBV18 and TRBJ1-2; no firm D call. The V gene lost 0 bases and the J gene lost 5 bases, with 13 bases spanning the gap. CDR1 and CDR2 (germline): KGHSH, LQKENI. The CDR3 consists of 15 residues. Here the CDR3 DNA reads TGTGCCAGCTCACCACCGGTGGTTTACAGTTATGGCTACACCTTC. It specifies CASSPPVVYSYGYTF.

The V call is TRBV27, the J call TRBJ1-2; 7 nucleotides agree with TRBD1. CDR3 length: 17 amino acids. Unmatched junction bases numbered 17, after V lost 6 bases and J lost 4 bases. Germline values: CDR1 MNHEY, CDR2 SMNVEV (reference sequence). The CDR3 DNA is TGTGCCAGCAGGCCATCCTTAGGGGGCGGGCATGGCTATGGCTACACCTTC. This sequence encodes CASRPSLGGGHGYGYTF.

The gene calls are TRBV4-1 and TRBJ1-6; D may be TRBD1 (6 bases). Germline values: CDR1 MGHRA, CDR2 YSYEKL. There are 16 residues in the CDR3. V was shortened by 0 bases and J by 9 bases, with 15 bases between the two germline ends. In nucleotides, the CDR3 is TGCGCCAGCAGCCAAGACGGAACAGGGTCGAGTTCACCCCTCCACTTT. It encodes CASSQDGTGSSSPLHF.